Presented here are 24 T cell receptor beta chains from one specimen sequenced in a study. TCRdb re-called the reads through MiXCR, storing one row per CDR3 protein. The data show about 5,800 distinct CDR3 sequences, 9.5% seen once. The sequencing sample was made of CD4+ T cells from synovial fluid. These receptors all come from a human donor with rheumatoid arthritis.

This clonotype was picked up many times. The chain couples TRBV18 to TRBJ1-6; 9 bases line up with TRBD1. CDR1 KGHSH and CDR2 LQKENI come from the germline V gene. This CDR3 is built from 15 residues. The V and J ends lost 2 bases and 15 bases, in that order; junction bases with no gene match: 11. The DNA for the CDR3 is TGTGCCAGCTCACCAACCGGGACAGGGCCCTACCGCCTCCACTTT. Amino acids: CASSPTGTGPYRLHF. The complete variable domain, with remaining parts taken from reference TRBV18 and TRBJ1-6, reads NAGVMQNPRHLVRRRGQEARLRCSPMKGHSHVYWYRQLPEEGLKFMVYLQKENIIDESGMPKERFSAEFPKEGPSILRIQQVVRGDSAAYFCASSPTGTGPYRLHFGNGTRLTVT.

This clonotype appeared many times. The chain combines TRBV15 with TRBJ2-7; D unclear. Germline V gene lookup returns CDR1 LNHNV and CDR2 YYDKDF (reference sequence). The V end lost 0 bases, the J end lost 0 bases, and 18 bases lay between the germline ends. The CDR3 contains 18 residues. CDR3 in DNA: TGTGCCACCAGCAGAGATTCATCAGTGACGGATAGCTCCTACGAGCAGTACTTC. Protein sequence: CATSRDSSVTDSSYEQYF.

This clonotype was counted many times. V usage is TRBV18 and J usage is TRBJ2-2; no firm D call. The CDR3 consists of 15 residues. V lost 10 bases and J lost 3, with 18 bases in between. Germline lookup yields CDR1 KGHSH and CDR2 LQKENI. The CDR3 coding sequence is TGTGCCACCGCAGGCGCAGCTACCGACACCGGGGAGCTGTTTTTT. Its translation is CATAGAATDTGELFF.

By sample fraction, this clonotype is medium-sized (0.01 to 0.1%). The chain is built from TRBV18 and TRBJ1-5; TRBD1 matches 7 bases. The germline CDR1 and CDR2 sequences are KGHSH and LQKENI. CDR3 length equals 14 residues. The J segment lost 3 bases and the V segment lost 3 bases, leaving 2 bases of the junction unmatched. In DNA form, the CDR3 reads TGTGCCAGCTCACCCGACAGGGCCAATCAGCCCCAGCATTTT. Amino acid sequence: CASSPDRANQPQHF.

This clonotype showed up many times. The chain combines TRBV7-2 with TRBJ2-2; 11 bases are shared with TRBD2. The CDR3 is 15 residues long. Germline values: CDR1 SGHTA, CDR2 FQGNSA. J was trimmed by 8 bases and V by 5 bases; bases with no gene match: 7. CDR3: CASSKLAGVGGELFF. CDR3 sequence (DNA): TGTGCCAGCAGCAAACTAGCGGGAGTAGGGGGGGAGCTGTTTTTT. The full variable domain, rest sourced from reference TRBV7-2 and TRBJ2-2, is GAGVSQSPSNKVTEKGKDVELRCDPISGHTALYWYRQSLGQGLEFLIYFQGNSAPDKSGLPSDRFSAERTGGSVSTLTIQRTQQEDSAVYLCASSKLAGVGGELFFGEGSRLTVL.

This clonotype counts as medium-sized (0.01 to 0.1%). The gene calls are TRBV5-1 and TRBJ1-1; no reliable D call. The V and J ends lost 4 bases and 0 bases respectively, with 13 bases between them. The CDR3 loop spans 15 amino acids. CDR1 SGHRS and CDR2 YFSETQ come from the germline V gene. CDR3 in amino acids: CASSPGSNLNTEAFF. The CDR3 DNA reads TGCGCCAGCAGCCCCGGATCCAATTTGAACACTGAAGCTTTCTTT.

This clonotype occurred a few times. The chain has TRBV18 and TRBJ1-1, with a possible D match to TRBD1 (6 bases). V was shortened by 6 bases and J by 4 bases, with 15 bases between the two germline ends. Germline lookup yields CDR1 KGHSH and CDR2 LQKENI. The CDR3 runs to 14 residues. CDR3 residues: CASSPDSLGTEAFF. DNA of the CDR3: TGTGCCAGCTCCCCGGACAGTTTGGGCACTGAAGCTTTCTTT. Full variable domain (outside the CDR3, taken from reference TRBV18 and TRBJ1-1): NAGVMQNPRHLVRRRGQEARLRCSPMKGHSHVYWYRQLPEEGLKFMVYLQKENIIDESGMPKERFSAEFPKEGPSILRIQQVVRGDSAAYFCASSPDSLGTEAFFGQGTRLTVV.

Remarks on this clonotype: Germline is not matched at one junction end, which may reflect a read error. The gene calls are TRBV7-3 and TRBJ1-1; D gene uncertain. This CDR3 spans 13 amino acids. Per germline, CDR1 SGHTA and CDR2 FQGTGA. CDR3: CVSSLSPNTEAFF. The CDR3 nucleotides read TGTGTCAGCAGCTTAAGCCCTAACACTGAAGCTTTCTTT. The whole variable domain, remainder taken from reference TRBV7-3 and TRBJ1-1, is GAGVSQTPSNKVTEKGKYVELRCDPISGHTALYWYRQSLGQGPEFLIYFQGTGAADDSGLPNDRFFAVRPEGSVSTLKIQRTERGDSAVYLCVSSLSPNTEAFFGQGTRLTVV.

By sample share, this clonotype is medium-sized. The rearrangement joins TRBV6-1 to TRBJ1-1, with D maybe TRBD1 (5 bases). The CDR3 is 12 amino acids. Germline CDR1 is MNHNS and CDR2 is SASEGT. V dropped 5 bases and J dropped 5 bases, with 9 bases sitting between them. The CDR3 DNA sequence: TGTGCCAGCAGTCGACAGAAGACTGAAGCTTTCTTT. Translation: CASSRQKTEAFF.

This clonotype is labeled medium-sized. The chain recombines TRBV20-1 with TRBJ2-5; no reliable D call. The V and J ends lost 6 bases and 5 bases respectively, with 19 bases between them. The CDR3 loop spans 14 amino acids. CDR1 and CDR2 from the germline V gene are DFQATT and SNEGSKA (reference sequence). The CDR3 loop is CSAQPANVLETQYF. In DNA form, the CDR3 reads TGCAGTGCCCAGCCGGCCAACGTTCTGGAGACCCAGTACTTC.

This clonotype is classed as large. The rearrangement uses TRBV11-3 and TRBJ2-3; D gene uncertain. Germline CDR1 SGHNT, CDR2 YENEEA. The CDR3 totals 11 residues. The V end was cut by 0 bases, the J end by 8 bases, with 3 bases between. CDR3 residues: CASSLDGTQYF. The DNA for the CDR3 is TGTGCCAGCAGCTTAGATGGTACGCAGTATTTT.

The count of this clonotype is one. This sequence joins TRBV19 and TRBJ2-2; TRBD1 matches at 9 bases. V trimming: 9 bases; J trimming: 1 base; junction bases outside the gene matches: 3. Germline CDR1 reads LNHDA; CDR2 reads SQIVND (reference sequence). The CDR3 contains 14 residues. CDR3 in DNA: TGTGCCAGCCACAGGGGGCAGAACACCGGGGAGCTGTTTTTT. Encoded protein: CASHRGQNTGELFF.

This clonotype came up many times. This chain connects TRBV7-2 to TRBJ1-2; TRBD1 aligns across 10 bases. The CDR3 is 15 amino acids. After removal of 5 bases from V and 3 bases from J, the junction contained 6 bases not matched to a gene. CDR1 and CDR2 from the germline V gene are SGHTA and FQGNSA. The CDR3 sequence is CASSKSTGGDYGYTF. CDR3 sequence (DNA): TGTGCCAGCAGCAAATCGACAGGGGGCGACTATGGCTACACCTTC.

This clonotype was found a few times. This sequence joins TRBV18 and TRBJ2-3; TRBD2 aligns across 13 bases. The CDR3 sequence is 17 residues long. CDR1 is KGHSH and CDR2 is LQKENI in the germline V gene. V shed 4 bases, J shed 6 bases, and the junction held 10 bases outside the gene matches. The CDR3, as DNA: TGTGCCAGCTCACTCTCAACAGGACTAGCGGGAGACGATACGCAGTATTTT. It specifies CASSLSTGLAGDDTQYF.

This clonotype has more than one count but fewer than ten. The chain links TRBV20-1 to TRBJ1-1; TRBD1 matches at 8 bases. Germline CDR1 DFQATT, CDR2 SNEGSKA (reference sequence). This CDR3 has 12 amino acids. V shed 6 bases and J 6 bases; nucleotides not matched to a gene: 6. CDR3 sequence (DNA): TGCAGTGCGCGACAGGGGTTTTCTGAAGCTTTCTTT. This encodes CSARQGFSEAFF.

This clonotype was picked up many times. The CDR3 DNA reads as TGTGCCAGCAGTGAAAGTAAGGGGACAGCAAGGTGGGAGACCCAGTACTTC. It translates to CASSESKGTARWETQYF. The V call is TRBV25-1, the J call TRBJ2-5; the match to TRBD1 covers 7 bases. V trimming: 2 bases; J trimming: 5 bases; junction bases outside the gene matches: 14. The CDR3 loop spans 17 amino acids. Per the germline V gene, CDR1 is MGHDK and CDR2 is SYGVNS.

J is TRBJ2-2 and V is TRBV9; D might be TRBD2 (6 bases). The CDR3 covers 14 residues. V shed 7 bases and J shed 8 bases, with 18 bases lying between them. Per the germline V gene, CDR1 is SGDLS and CDR2 is YYNGEE. For the CDR3, the DNA is TGTGCCAGCCGGAGGGAGAACGAGTTGGGGGAGCTGTTTTTT. Amino acid sequence: CASRRENELGELFF.

By share of the sample, this clonotype is medium-sized. This chain links TRBV11-2 with TRBJ2-3, with TRBD1 matching over 10 bases. The CDR3 loop spans 14 amino acids. After removal of 5 bases from V and 5 bases from J, the junction contained 4 bases not matched to a gene. Per the germline V gene, CDR1 is SGHAT and CDR2 is FQNNGV. CDR3 nucleotide sequence: TGTGCCAGCAGCCACGGGACAGGGGAAGATACGCAGTATTTT. Its translation is CASSHGTGEDTQYF.

This clonotype was counted at least ten times. The chain links TRBV27 to TRBJ2-7, with 11 nucleotides matching TRBD2. This CDR3 comprises 15 residues. J was trimmed by 0 bases and V by 4 bases; bases with no gene match: 2. CDR1 MNHEY and CDR2 SMNVEV come from the germline V gene (reference sequence). Here the CDR3 DNA reads TGTGCCAGCAGTTCCGGGACTAGCGGCTCCTACGAGCAGTACTTC. Amino acids: CASSSGTSGSYEQYF.

This clonotype was detected ten times or more. The rearrangement joins TRBV28 to TRBJ2-7, with D unresolved. The CDR3 sequence is 12 residues long. Trimming cost V 3 bases and J 6 bases, with 9 bases left between them. Per germline, CDR1 MDHEN and CDR2 SYDVKM. CDR3 bases: TGTGCCAGCAGTTTTAACACCCGCGAGCAGTACTTC. Translating it yields CASSFNTREQYF. The entire variable domain, with the rest obtained from reference TRBV28 and TRBJ2-7, is as follows: DVKVTQSSRYLVKRTGEKVFLECVQDMDHENMFWYRQDPGLGLRLIYFSYDVKMKEKGDIPEGYSVSREKKERFSLILESASTNQTSMYLCASSFNTREQYFGPGTRLTVT.

By sample fraction, this clonotype is medium-sized. The V gene is TRBV9, the J gene TRBJ2-2; D perhaps matches TRBD1 (6 bases). Trimming took off 5 bases at V and 1 base at J, with 18 bases between the two ends. The CDR3 runs 17 residues. Germline V gene lookup returns CDR1 SGDLS and CDR2 YYNGEE. The DNA for the CDR3 is TGTGCCAGCAGAGCCCAAACAGGGAACCTGAACACCGGGGAGCTGTTTTTT. Translated, it gives CASRAQTGNLNTGELFF.

Ten or more counts support this clonotype. Here the CDR3 DNA reads TGTGCCAGCTCATCGGGACTAGCGGGAGATTTCTCCTACGAGCAGTACTTC. Amino acids: CASSSGLAGDFSYEQYF. The genes are TRBV18 and TRBJ2-7; 14 nucleotides line up with TRBD2. In germline, CDR1 is KGHSH, CDR2 LQKENI. Unmatched junction bases numbered 6, after V lost 5 bases and J lost 0 bases. This CDR3 comprises 17 residues.

By frequency in the sample, this clonotype is medium-sized. The V and J genes are TRBV2 and TRBJ2-2, with TRBD1 matching 9 bases. CDR3 length: 16 amino acids. J was trimmed by 0 bases and V by 8 bases; bases with no gene match: 7. From germline, CDR1 is SNHLY and CDR2 FYNNEI. The chain's CDR3 is CASAGTGSSNTGELFF. CDR3 in DNA: TGTGCCAGCGCAGGGACAGGGTCTTCGAACACCGGGGAGCTGTTTTTT. Full variable domain (rest looked up from reference TRBV2 and TRBJ2-2): EPEVTQTPSHQVTQMGQEVILRCVPISNHLYFYWYRQILGQKVEFLVSFYNNEISEKSEIFDDQFSVERPDGSNFTLKIRSTKLEDSAMYFCASAGTGSSNTGELFFGEGSRLTVL.

Comment on this clonotype: A much larger clone sits a single nucleotide away, making a read error possible. The rearrangement links TRBV10-3 to TRBJ2-1; 7 positions match TRBD2. Germline V lookup: CDR1 ENHRY, CDR2 SYGVKD. The CDR3 is 14 residues long. DNA of the CDR3: TGTGTCATCAGTGCGGGAGAACTGGTTAATGAGCAGTTCTTC. Translated: CVISAGELVNEQFF.